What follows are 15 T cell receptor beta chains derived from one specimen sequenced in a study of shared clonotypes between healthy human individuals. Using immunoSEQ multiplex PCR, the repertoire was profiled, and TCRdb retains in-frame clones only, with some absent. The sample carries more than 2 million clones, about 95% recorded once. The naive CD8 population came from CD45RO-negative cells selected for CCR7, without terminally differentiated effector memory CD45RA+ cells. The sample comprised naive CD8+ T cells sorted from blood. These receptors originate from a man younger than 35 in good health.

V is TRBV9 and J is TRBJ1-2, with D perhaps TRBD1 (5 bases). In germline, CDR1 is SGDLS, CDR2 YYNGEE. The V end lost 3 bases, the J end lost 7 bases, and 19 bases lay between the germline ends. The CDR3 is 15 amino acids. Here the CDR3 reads CASSGAPGGFSGYTF. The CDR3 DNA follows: TGTGCCAGCAGCGGGGCCCCGGGGGGTTTCAGTGGCTACACCTTC.

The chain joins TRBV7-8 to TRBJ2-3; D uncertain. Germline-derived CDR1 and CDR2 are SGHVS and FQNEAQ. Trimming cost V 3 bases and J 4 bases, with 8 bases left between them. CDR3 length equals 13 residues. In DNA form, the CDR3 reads TGTGCCAGCAGCTTGAATGGGGCAGATACGCAGTATTTT. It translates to CASSLNGADTQYF.

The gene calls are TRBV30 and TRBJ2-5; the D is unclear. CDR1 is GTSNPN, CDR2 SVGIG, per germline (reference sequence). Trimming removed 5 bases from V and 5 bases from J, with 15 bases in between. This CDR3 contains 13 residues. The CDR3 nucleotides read TGTGCCTGGGACCAGGTTTTTGGGGAGACCCAGTACTTC. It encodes CAWDQVFGETQYF.

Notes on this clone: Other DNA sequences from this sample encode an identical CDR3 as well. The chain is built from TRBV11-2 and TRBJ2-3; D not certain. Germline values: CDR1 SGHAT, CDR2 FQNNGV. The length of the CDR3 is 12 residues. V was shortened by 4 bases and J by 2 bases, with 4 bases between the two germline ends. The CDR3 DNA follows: TGTGCCAGCAGCTCTCTCACAGATACGCAGTATTTT. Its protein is CASSSLTDTQYF.

The CDR3 sequence is CASSVGQGENTEAFF. Written as DNA, the CDR3 is TGTGCCAGCAGCGTAGGGCAGGGGGAGAACACTGAAGCTTTCTTT. This chain connects TRBV9 to TRBJ1-1, with 7 bases that match TRBD1. CDR3 length equals 15 residues. Unmatched junction bases numbered 3, after V lost 0 bases and J lost 1 base. Germline V gene sequence: CDR1 SGDLS, CDR2 YYNGEE.

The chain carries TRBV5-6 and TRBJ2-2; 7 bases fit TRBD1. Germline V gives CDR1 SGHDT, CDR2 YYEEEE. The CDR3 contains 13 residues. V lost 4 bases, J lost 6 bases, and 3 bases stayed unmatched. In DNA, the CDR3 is TGTGCCAGCAGCCTCGACAGGGCCGGGGAGCTGTTTTTT. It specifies CASSLDRAGELFF.

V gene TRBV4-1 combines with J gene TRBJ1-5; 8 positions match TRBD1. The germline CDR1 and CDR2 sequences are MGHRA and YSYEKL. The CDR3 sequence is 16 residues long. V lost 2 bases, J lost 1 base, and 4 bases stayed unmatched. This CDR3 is CASSQTGGVSNQPQHF. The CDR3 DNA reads TGCGCCAGCAGCCAAACAGGGGGAGTAAGCAATCAGCCCCAGCATTTT.

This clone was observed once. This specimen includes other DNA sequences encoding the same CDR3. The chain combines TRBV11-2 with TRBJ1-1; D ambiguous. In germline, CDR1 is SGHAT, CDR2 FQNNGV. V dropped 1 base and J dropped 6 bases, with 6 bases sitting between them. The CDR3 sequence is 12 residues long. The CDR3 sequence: CASSLGSPEAFF. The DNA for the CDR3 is TGTGCCAGCAGCTTAGGGTCCCCTGAAGCTTTCTTT. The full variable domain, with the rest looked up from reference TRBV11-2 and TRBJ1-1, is EAGVAQSPRYKIIEKRQSVAFWCNPISGHATLYWYQQILGQGPKLLIQFQNNGVVDDSQLPKDRFSAERLKGVDSTLKIQPAKLEDSAVYLCASSLGSPEAFFGQGTRLTVV.

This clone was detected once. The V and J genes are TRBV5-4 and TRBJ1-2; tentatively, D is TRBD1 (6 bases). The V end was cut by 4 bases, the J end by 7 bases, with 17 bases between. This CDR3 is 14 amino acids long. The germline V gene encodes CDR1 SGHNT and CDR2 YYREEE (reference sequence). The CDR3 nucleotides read TGTGCCAGCAGCCTCGGACAGTCCTCTATTGGCTACACCTTC. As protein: CASSLGQSSIGYTF.

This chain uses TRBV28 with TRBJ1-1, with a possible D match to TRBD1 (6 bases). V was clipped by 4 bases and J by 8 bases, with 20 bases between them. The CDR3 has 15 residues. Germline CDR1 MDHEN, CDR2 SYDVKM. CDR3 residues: CASSSWGSDSSEAFF. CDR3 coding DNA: TGTGCCAGCAGTTCTTGGGGTTCGGACAGTTCGGAAGCTTTCTTT.

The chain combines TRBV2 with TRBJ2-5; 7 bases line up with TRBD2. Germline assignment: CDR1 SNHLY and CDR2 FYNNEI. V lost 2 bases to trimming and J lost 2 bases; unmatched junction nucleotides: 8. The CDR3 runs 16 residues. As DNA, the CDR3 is TGTGCCAGCAGTGAATGGGTCGGGGGGTCACAAGAGACCCAGTACTTC. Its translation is CASSEWVGGSQETQYF.

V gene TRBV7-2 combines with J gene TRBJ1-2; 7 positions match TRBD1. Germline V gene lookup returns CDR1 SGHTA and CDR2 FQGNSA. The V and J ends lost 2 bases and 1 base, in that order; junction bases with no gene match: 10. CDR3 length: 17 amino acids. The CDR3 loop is CASSLSVRDSRNYGYTF. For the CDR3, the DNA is TGTGCCAGCAGCTTAAGTGTTCGGGACAGCCGTAACTATGGCTACACCTTC.

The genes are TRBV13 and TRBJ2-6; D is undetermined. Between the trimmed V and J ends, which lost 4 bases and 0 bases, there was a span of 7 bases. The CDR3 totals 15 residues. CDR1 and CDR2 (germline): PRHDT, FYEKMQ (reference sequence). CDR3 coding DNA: TGTGCCAGCAGCTCCTGGGGCTCTGGGGCCAACGTCCTGACTTTC. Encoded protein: CASSSWGSGANVLTF.

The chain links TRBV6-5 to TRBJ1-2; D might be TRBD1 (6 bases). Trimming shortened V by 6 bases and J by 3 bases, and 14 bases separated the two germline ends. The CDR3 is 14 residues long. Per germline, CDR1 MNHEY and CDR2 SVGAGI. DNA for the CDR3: TGTGCCAGCAGACCCTCACAGGGTTACTATGGCTACACCTTC. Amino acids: CASRPSQGYYGYTF.

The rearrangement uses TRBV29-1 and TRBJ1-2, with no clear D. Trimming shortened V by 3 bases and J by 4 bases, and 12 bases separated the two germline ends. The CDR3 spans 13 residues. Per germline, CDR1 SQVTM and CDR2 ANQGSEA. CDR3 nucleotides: TGCAGCGTTGAGGTGGACGCCCTCTATGGCTACACCTTC. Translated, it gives CSVEVDALYGYTF.